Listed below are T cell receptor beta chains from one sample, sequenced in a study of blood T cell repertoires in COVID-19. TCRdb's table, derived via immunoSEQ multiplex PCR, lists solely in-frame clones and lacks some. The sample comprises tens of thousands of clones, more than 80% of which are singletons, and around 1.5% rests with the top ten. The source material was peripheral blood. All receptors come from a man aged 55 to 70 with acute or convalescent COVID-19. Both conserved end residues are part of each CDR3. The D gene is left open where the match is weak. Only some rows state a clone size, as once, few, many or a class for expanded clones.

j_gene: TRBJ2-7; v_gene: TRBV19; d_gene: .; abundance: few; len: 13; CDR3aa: CATGPIARAEQYF; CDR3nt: TGTGCCACCGGGCCGATCGCGCGGGCCGAGCAGTACTTC
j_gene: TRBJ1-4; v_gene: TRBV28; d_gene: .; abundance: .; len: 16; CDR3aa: CASSWGGGRANEKLFF; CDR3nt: TGTGCCAGCAGTTGGGGCGGGGGCCGAGCTAATGAAAAACTGTTTTTT
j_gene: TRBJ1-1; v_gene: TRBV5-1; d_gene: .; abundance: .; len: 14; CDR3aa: CASSAQGGLTEAFF; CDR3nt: TGCGCCAGCAGTGCCCAAGGAGGATTGACTGAAGCTTTCTTT
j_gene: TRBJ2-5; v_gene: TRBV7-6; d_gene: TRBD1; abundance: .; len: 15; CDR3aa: CASSPMGDRRETQYF; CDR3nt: TGTGCCAGCAGCCCAATGGGGGACAGGCGAGAGACCCAGTACTTC
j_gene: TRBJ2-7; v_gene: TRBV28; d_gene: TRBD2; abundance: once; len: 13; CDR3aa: CASSGLAPYEQYF; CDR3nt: TGTGCCAGCAGCGGACTAGCGCCCTACGAGCAGTACTTC
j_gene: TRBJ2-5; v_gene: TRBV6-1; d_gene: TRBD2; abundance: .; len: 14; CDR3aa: CASREAGEVETQYF; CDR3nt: TGTGCCAGCAGAGAAGCGGGAGAGGTGGAGACCCAGTACTTC
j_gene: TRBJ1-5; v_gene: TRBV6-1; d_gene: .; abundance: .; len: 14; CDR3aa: CASSEVPGDQPQHF; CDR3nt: TGTGCCAGCAGTGAGGTCCCCGGAGATCAGCCCCAGCATTTT
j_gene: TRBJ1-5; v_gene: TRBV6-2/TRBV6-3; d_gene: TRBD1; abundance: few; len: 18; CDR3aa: CASSSDRGTGRGDQPQHF; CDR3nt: TGTGCCAGCAGTTCAGACCGGGGGACAGGCCGCGGGGATCAGCCCCAGCATTTT
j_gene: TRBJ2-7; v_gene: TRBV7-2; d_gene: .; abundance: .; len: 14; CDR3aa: CASSFRAGSGEQYF; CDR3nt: TGTGCCAGCAGCTTTCGGGCAGGGTCGGGCGAGCAGTACTTC
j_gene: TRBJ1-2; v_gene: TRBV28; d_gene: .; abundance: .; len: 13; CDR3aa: CASSLNSPYGYTF; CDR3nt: TGTGCCAGCAGTTTGAACAGCCCCTATGGCTACACCTTC
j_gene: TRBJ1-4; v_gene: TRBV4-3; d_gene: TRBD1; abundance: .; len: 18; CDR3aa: CASSQAPVGTGFFEKLFF; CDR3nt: TGCGCCAGCAGCCAAGCACCAGTGGGGACAGGGTTTTTTGAAAAACTGTTTTTT
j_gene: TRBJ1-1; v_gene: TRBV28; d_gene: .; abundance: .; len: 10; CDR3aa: CASSDTEAFF; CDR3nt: TGTGCCAGCAGCGACACTGAAGCTTTCTTT
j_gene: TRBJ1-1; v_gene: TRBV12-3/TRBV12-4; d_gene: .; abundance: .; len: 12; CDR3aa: CASSFGESRAFF; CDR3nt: TGTGCCAGCAGTTTCGGTGAGTCTCGAGCTTTCTTT
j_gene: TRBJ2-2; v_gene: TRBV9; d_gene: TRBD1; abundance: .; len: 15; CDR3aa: CASSVSRGLNGELFF; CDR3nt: TGTGCCAGCAGCGTTAGTAGGGGGCTTAACGGGGAGCTGTTTTTT
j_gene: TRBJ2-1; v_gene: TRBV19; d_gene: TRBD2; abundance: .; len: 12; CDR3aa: CASSISGAQQFF; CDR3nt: TGTGCCAGTAGTATTAGCGGGGCGCAGCAGTTCTTC
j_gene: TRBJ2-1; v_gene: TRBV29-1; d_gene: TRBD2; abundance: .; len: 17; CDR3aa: CSVVRASSGGSYNEQFF; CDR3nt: TGCAGCGTTGTCAGGGCCTCTAGCGGTGGCTCCTACAATGAGCAGTTCTTC
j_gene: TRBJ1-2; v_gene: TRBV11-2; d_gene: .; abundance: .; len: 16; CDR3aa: CASSLVGASPNYGYTF; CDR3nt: TGTGCCAGCAGCTTAGTAGGAGCCTCCCCTAACTATGGCTACACCTTC
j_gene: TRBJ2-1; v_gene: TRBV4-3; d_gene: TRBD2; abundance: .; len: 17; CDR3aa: CASSPRTSGNGYNEQFF; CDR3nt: TGCGCCAGCAGCCCCCGGACTAGCGGGAATGGCTACAATGAGCAGTTCTTC